This TCR beta chain was recorded in a study of beta chain features in type 1 diabetes (dated by TCRdb to 2016 to 2019). In the study overall: No differences in mean age, gender distribution, total cell number or subset yield were found between patients and healthy donors. A total of approximately 99,000,000 sorted cells were examined across all samples, and RNA yield correlated strongly with the number of cells per subset. The study compared the TCRB repertoires of sorted circulating CD4+ T cell subsets in recently diagnosed type 1 diabetes patients with those in matched healthy donors. Naive and central memory subsets were obtained from all 30 or so donors, but regulatory and stem cell-like memory subsets were isolated from only 8 patients and roughly 8 healthy donors.

The full study reports these points: Type 1 diabetes patients showed a moderate but significant shortening of TCRB CDR3 length in all four CD4+ subsets. HLA sub-analyses involved small numbers of individuals, so any influence of HLA type on TCRB rearrangement remained unresolved. Because cDNA was sequenced instead of genomic DNA, highly expressing activated cells could be over-represented, though the groups showed no difference in activation or CD3 levels. Naive, central memory and regulatory TCRB repertoires appeared to be more alike among patients than among healthy donors. Patients with type 1 diabetes made fewer insertions and deleted more nucleotides at VDJ recombination sites, implying thymic rearrangement abnormalities. Shorter templates might have been favored by PCR, but patient and control samples were amplified and corrected together, so both groups would have been affected equally by any skew.

Turning to this clone: The specificity of this receptor is unknown. The sample holds no much larger clone one base away, and base qualities are not on file.

A single peripheral blood draw of around 0.11 L on average was collected from each donor into heparinised tubes. A BD FACSAria II was used to sort naive, central memory, regulatory and stem cell-like memory CD4+ T cells with a panel that included CD45RO, CCR7, CD25, CD127, CD95 and CD27. All sorted populations exceeded 95% purity. PBMCs were isolated immediately by Lymphoprep density gradient centrifugation and stained directly without culture. So that batch effects would be minimized, each experiment stained and sorted samples in pairs, pairing one healthy donor with one patient. All of the isolated RNA was reverse transcribed with the High Capacity cDNA Reverse Transcription Kit, so expressed TCRB transcripts were sequenced. Deep immunoSEQ sequencing was applied to naive, central memory and regulatory T cell samples, giving an average of about 3.57 million total reads per sample. Sorted cells were lysed in RLT buffer, and RNA was extracted using DNase-treated RNeasy Micro or Mini kits according to cell number. Each cell subset was processed on its own to prevent cross-contamination, while patient and healthy donor samples were processed together. TCRB sequences were amplified from cDNA with the immunoSEQ multiplex PCR, producing 87-bp fragments spanning the CDR3 region. Sequencing of the amplicons was performed on the Illumina HiSeq platform. The paper's processing steps were these. Synthetic template baselines were used to correct PCR bias computationally, reads within Hamming distance 2 were collapsed together, and singletons that could not be merged were discarded. By aligning reads against IMGT, V, D and J genes, CDR3 length, and insertions or deletions at six rearrangement sites were assigned. Clonotype counts were normalized to sorted cell number within each subset before computing true diversity and Gini coefficients with the tcR R package. Repertoire sharing was quantified using the overlap coefficient calculated on TCRB nucleotide sequences. Out-of-frame TCRB sequences from naive cells were analyzed as a proxy for the pre-selection repertoire. TCRdb mirrors the immuneACCESS table, restricted to in-frame sequences. Some clones are absent from its copies; in checked studies, under half trace to an unresolved V gene, and the reason for the others is unknown. V, J and clone size are those of that table, while D and trimming were read from the DNA. The sample contains about 900,000 clones, under 20% of them found a single time. The top ten clonotypes cover about 0.02% of the sample.

CDR1 and CDR2 were assigned from the germline V gene as MDHEN and SYDVKM. Ends trimmed: V by 6 bases, J by 7 bases; bases unmatched to a gene: 13. The CDR3 measures 15 amino acids from cysteine to phenylalanine. CDR3 DNA only is kept here, 45 bases in frame from base 1. The clonotype was recovered from a young woman in good health. Rearrangement joined TRBV28 to TRBJ1-2; TRBD1 fits 8 bases in the junction. The sequencing input was naive CD4+ T cells from blood. The intended sense of this specimen's cell subset or site label: true naive CD4+ T cells. The base sequence is TGTGCCAGCAGCCATGCCGGGACAGGCAAAAGTGGCTACACCTTC. This codes for CASSHAGTGKSGYTF.